The sequence of this TCR beta chain was determined in a study of vaccination and CD4 T cells after COVID-19. In its sample, this clonotype was seen a few times. The target antigen is unknown. Documented treatment: approximately nine-day PBMC culture with coronavirus spike peptide pools or control peptides (ViraFEST assay). Positive PCR tests came between March and December 2020, ahead of the US Alpha, Beta and Delta variants. Half-medium replacement with fresh IL-2 medium took place on days 3 and 7. Germline V gene sequence: CDR1 KGHDR, CDR2 SFDVKD. The junction had 6 bases not matched to a gene; V was cut back by 3 bases and J by 5 bases. The CDR3 sequence is 17 residues long. Sequencing of the DNA from cultured CD4+ T cells was carried out with the Oncomine TCR Beta short-read assay. Using its own MiXCR run on the PCR reads, TCRdb lists one record per CDR3 protein. Of roughly 7,100 distinct CDR3 sequences listed, more than 55% are singletons.

The J gene is TRBJ2-2, the V gene TRBV24-1, with 12 bases identical to TRBD1. The sequence was collected from a human donor who had recovered from COVID-19. The material sequenced was CD4+ T cells from blood, cultured in vitro. For the CDR3, the DNA is TGTGCCACCAGTGATGCCGGGACAGGGGGCTTGACCGGGGAGCTGTTTTTT. Amino acids: CATSDAGTGGLTGELFF.